This record looks at one TCR beta chain sequence and its context. In the original processing: Nucleated cell counts were estimated from reference gene primer amplification. Libraries were prepared by immunoSEQ multiplex PCR; TCRdb keeps only in-frame clonotypes and omits some of them. V, J and clone size reflect that table, while D and trimming were determined from the DNA. This table holds hundreds of thousands of clones, roughly nine tenths found once. The J segment lost 3 bases and the V segment lost 10 bases, leaving 12 bases of the junction unmatched. Per the germline V gene, CDR1 is LNHDA and CDR2 is SQIVND (reference sequence). The CDR3 is 15 residues long. This entry comes from a study of blood T cell repertoires in COVID-19. As for the study in general: PBMCs, B-cell-depleted T cells, or T cells provided the cDNA or gDNA that made up the material.

Source material: peripheral blood. This sequence originates from a woman aged 25-40 years with COVID-19, enrolled during active disease. The chain has TRBV19 and TRBJ2-3; TRBD1 matches 8 bases. The CDR3, as DNA: TGTGCCACTTCCCGCCGGACAGGGAGTACAGATACGCAGTATTTT. It translates to CATSRRTGSTDTQYF.